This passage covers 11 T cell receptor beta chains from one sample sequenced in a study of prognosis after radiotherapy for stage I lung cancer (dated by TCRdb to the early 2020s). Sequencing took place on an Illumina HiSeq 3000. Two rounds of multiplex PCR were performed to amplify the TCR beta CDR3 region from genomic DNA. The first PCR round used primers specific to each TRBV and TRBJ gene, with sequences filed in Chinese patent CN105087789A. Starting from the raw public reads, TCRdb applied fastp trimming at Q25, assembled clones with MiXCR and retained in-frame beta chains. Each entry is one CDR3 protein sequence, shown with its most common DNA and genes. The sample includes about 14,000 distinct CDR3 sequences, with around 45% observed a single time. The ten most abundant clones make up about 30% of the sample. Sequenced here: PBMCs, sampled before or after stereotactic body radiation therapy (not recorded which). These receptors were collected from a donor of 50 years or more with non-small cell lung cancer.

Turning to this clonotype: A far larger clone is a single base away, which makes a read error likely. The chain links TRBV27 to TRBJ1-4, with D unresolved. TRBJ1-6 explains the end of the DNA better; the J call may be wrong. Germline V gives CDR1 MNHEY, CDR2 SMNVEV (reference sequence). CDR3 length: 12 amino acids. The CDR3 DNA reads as TGTGTCAGCAGTTTCGCCAATTCACCCCTCCACTTT. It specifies CVSSFANSPLHF.

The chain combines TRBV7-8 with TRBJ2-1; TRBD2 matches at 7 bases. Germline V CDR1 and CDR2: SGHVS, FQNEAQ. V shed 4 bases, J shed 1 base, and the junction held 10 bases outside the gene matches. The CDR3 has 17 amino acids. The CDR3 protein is CASSCLWEGFSYNEQFF. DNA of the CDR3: TGTGCCAGCAGCTGCTTGTGGGAGGGATTTTCCTACAATGAGCAGTTCTTC.

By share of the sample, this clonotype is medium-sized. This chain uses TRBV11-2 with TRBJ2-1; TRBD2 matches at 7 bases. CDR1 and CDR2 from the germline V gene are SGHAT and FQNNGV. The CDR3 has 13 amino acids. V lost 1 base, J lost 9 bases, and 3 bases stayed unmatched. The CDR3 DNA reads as TGTGCCAGCAGCTTAGGACTAGCCGGTGAGCAGTTCTTC. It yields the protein CASSLGLAGEQFF.

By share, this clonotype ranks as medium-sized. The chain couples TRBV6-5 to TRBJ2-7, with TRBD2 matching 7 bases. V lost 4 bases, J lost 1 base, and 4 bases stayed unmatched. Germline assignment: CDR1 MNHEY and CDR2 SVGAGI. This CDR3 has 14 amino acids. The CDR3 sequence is CASSLGGRSYEQYF. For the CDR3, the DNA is TGTGCCAGCAGTTTGGGCGGGAGATCCTACGAGCAGTACTTC.

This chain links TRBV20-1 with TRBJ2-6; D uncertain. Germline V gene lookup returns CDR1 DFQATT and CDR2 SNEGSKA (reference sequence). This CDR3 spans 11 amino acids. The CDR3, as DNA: TGCATCCTCGTCGGTGCCAACGTCCTGACTTTC. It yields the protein CILVGANVLTF.

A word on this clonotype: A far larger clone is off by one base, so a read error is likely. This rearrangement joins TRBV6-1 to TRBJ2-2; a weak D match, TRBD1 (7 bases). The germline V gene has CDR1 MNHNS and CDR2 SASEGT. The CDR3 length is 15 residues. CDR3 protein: CASSAGTANTGELFF. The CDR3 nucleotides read TGTGCCAGTAGTGCGGGGACAGCTAACACCGGGGAGCTGTTTTTT.

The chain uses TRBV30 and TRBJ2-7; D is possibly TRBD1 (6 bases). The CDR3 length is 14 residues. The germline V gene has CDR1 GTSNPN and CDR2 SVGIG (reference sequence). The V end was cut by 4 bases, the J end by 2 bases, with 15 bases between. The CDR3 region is CAWTPGTSTYEQYF. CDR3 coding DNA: TGTGCCTGGACCCCCGGGACATCTACCTACGAGCAGTACTTC.

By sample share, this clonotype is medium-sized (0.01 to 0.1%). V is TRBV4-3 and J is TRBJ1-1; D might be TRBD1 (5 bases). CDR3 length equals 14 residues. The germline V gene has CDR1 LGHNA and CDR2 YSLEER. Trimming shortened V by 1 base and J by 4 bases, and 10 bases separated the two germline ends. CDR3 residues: CASSQAPGSTEAFF. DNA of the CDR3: TGCGCCAGCAGCCAAGCGCCAGGGAGCACTGAAGCTTTCTTT.

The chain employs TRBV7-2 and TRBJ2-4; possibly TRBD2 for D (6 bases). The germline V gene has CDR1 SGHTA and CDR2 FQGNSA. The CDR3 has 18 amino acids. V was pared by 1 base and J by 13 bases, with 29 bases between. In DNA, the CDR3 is TGTGCCAGCAGCTTAGGCCGGGAGTGCCTTTTGGCGGTCCATACCCAGTACTTC. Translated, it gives CASSLGRECLLAVHTQYF.

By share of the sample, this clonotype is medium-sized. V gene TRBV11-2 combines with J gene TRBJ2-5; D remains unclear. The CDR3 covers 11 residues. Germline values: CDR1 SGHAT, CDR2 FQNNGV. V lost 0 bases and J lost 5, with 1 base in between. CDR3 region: CASSLDETQYF. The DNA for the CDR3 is TGTGCCAGCAGCTTAGATGAGACCCAGTACTTC.

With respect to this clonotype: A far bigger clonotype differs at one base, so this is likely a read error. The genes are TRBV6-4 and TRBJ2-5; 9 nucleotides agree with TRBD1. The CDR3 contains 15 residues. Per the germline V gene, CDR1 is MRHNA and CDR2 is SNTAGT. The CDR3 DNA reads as TGTGCCAGCAGTTACGGGGACAGGGAGAAGGAGAACCAGTACTTC. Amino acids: CASSYGDREKENQYF.